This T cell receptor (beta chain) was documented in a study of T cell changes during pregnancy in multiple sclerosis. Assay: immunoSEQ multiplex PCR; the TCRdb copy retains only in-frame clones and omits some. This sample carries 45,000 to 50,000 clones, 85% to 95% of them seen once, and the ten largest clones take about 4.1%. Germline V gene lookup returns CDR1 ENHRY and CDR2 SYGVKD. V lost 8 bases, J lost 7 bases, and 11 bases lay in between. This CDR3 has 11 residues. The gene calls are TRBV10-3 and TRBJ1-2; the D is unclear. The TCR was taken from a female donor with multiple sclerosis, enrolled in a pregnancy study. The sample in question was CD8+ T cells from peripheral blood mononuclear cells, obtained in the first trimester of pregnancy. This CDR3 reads CAIPGYSGYTF. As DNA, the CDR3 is TGTGCCATCCCGGGATACAGTGGCTACACCTTC.